The 23 T cell receptor beta chains below were found in one sample sequenced in a study of T cell changes during pregnancy in multiple sclerosis. The protocol was immunoSEQ multiplex PCR, while the TCRdb copy is restricted to in-frame clones and leaves out a portion. The table has about 75,000 clones, around nine tenths seen once. Sequenced here: CD4+ T cells from peripheral blood mononuclear cells, sampled before pregnancy. All receptors derive from a female donor with multiple sclerosis, enrolled in a pregnancy study.

J is TRBJ2-1 and V is TRBV7-2; 9 nucleotides line up with TRBD2. The length of the CDR3 is 16 residues. The V gene's germline CDR1 is SGHTA and CDR2 FQGNSA. With V trimmed by 1 base and J by 5 bases, 6 bases remained unmatched. CDR3 in DNA: TGTGCCAGCAGCTTAGTTTCTCAGCGGGGGGACAATGAGCAGTTCTTC. It translates to CASSLVSQRGDNEQFF.

The rearrangement uses TRBV5-1 and TRBJ1-3; D unresolved. V lost 0 bases and J lost 0, with 10 bases in between. CDR3 size: 16 residues. Germline CDR1 reads SGHRS; CDR2 reads YFSETQ. The CDR3 sequence: CASSLVGVDSGNTIYF. The CDR3 nucleotides are TGCGCCAGCAGCTTGGTCGGGGTCGACTCTGGAAACACCATATATTTT.

The chain joins TRBV27 to TRBJ1-1, with TRBD1 matching 12 bases. The CDR3 runs 15 residues. J lost 4 bases, V lost 5 bases, and 5 bases had no gene match. CDR1 and CDR2 from the germline V gene are MNHEY and SMNVEV (reference sequence). The CDR3 DNA reads as TGTGCCAGCAGTCAAGGGACAGGGGGCGGCACTGAAGCTTTCTTT. Protein sequence: CASSQGTGGGTEAFF.

The rearrangement links TRBV6-6 to TRBJ1-4, with 7 bases identical to TRBD1. V gave up 6 bases and J gave up 7 bases; unmatched junction bases: 8. Looked up from germline, CDR1 is MNHNY and CDR2 is SVGAGI (reference sequence). The CDR3 has 14 amino acids. In nucleotides, the CDR3 is TGTGCCAGCAGACTTAACAGGGGTAGTGAAAAACTGTTTTTT. This encodes CASRLNRGSEKLFF.

The J gene is TRBJ2-2, the V gene TRBV6-5; D is undetermined. V dropped 8 bases and J dropped 0 bases, with 7 bases sitting between them. CDR3 length: 13 amino acids. Germline V lookup: CDR1 MNHEY, CDR2 SVGAGI. The CDR3 protein is CASGQTNTGELFF. The CDR3 region has the DNA TGTGCCAGCGGCCAGACGAACACCGGGGAGCTGTTTTTT.

This chain links TRBV25-1 with TRBJ2-3; maybe TRBD1 (7 bases). Between the trimmed V and J ends, which lost 0 bases and 3 bases, there was a span of 19 bases. The CDR3 has 18 residues. Germline values: CDR1 MGHDK, CDR2 SYGVNS. The CDR3 reads CASSEYGSGRGATDTQYF. The CDR3 region has the DNA TGTGCCAGCAGTGAATATGGGTCGGGCAGGGGGGCAACAGATACGCAGTATTTT.

The rearrangement links TRBV4-3 to TRBJ2-3; no clear D. The CDR3 runs to 13 residues. CDR1 LGHNA and CDR2 YSLEER come from the germline V gene. Deletions cut 0 bases from V and 5 bases from J, with 6 bases between. The CDR3: CASSQDFGDTQYF. In DNA, the CDR3 is TGCGCCAGCAGCCAAGATTTCGGAGATACGCAGTATTTT.

V usage is TRBV19 and J usage is TRBJ2-2; a weak D match, TRBD1 (6 bases). Trimming took 7 bases from V and 5 from J, leaving 14 bases between them. Germline V gene sequence: CDR1 LNHDA, CDR2 SQIVND (reference sequence). The length of the CDR3 is 14 residues. In nucleotides, the CDR3 is TGTGCCAGTACCGCGGACAGACTTACCGGGGAGCTGTTTTTT. It codes for CASTADRLTGELFF.

The rearrangement uses TRBV29-1 and TRBJ1-1; no firm D call. From germline, CDR1 is SQVTM and CDR2 ANQGSEA. The CDR3 consists of 11 residues. Trimming removed 4 bases at V and 4 bases at J, with 7 bases between. CDR3 DNA sequence: TGCAGCGTTGGGGAGTTCACTGAAGCTTTCTTT. Translated, it gives CSVGEFTEAFF.

This clone was observed a single time. The V and J genes are TRBV19 and TRBJ2-1; tentatively, D is TRBD2 (6 bases). This CDR3 is 16 amino acids long. Deletions cut 5 bases from V and 5 bases from J, with 19 bases between. Germline V gives CDR1 LNHDA, CDR2 SQIVND (reference sequence). In DNA, the CDR3 is TGTGCCAGTAGTCTCATTACTAGCAAGTACGACAATGAGCAGTTCTTC. This sequence encodes CASSLITSKYDNEQFF.

This clone has a single count. V usage is TRBV7-2 and J usage is TRBJ2-2; TRBD2 matches 9 bases. The J segment lost 7 bases and the V segment lost 1 base, leaving 4 bases of the junction unmatched. Germline lookup yields CDR1 SGHTA and CDR2 FQGNSA. The CDR3 is 15 amino acids. The CDR3 region is CASSLVAGAGGELFF. The CDR3 region has the DNA TGTGCCAGCAGCTTAGTAGCGGGAGCGGGCGGGGAGCTGTTTTTT. Supplemented by reference TRBV7-2 and TRBJ2-2, the full variable domain reads GAGVSQSPSNKVTEKGKDVELRCDPISGHTALYWYRQSLGQGLEFLIYFQGNSAPDKSGLPSDRFSAERTGGSVSTLTIQRTQQEDSAVYLCASSLVAGAGGELFFGEGSRLTVL.

The chain recombines TRBV7-2 with TRBJ2-1; TRBD2 aligns across 8 bases. Germline CDR1 SGHTA, CDR2 FQGNSA. V dropped 7 bases and J dropped 1; count of bases not matched to a gene: 12. This CDR3 comprises 17 residues. The DNA of the CDR3 is TGTGCCAGCACCCCGGAGGGAGCGGGGGCATCCTACAATGAGCAGTTCTTC. Translation gives CASTPEGAGASYNEQFF.

V gene TRBV19 combines with J gene TRBJ1-2, with 12 nucleotides matching TRBD1. Per germline, CDR1 LNHDA and CDR2 SQIVND (reference sequence). The CDR3 covers 14 residues. J lost 5 bases, V lost 5 bases, and 3 bases had no gene match. The CDR3 DNA reads TGTGCCAGTAGTCGGGACAGGGGGCGATATGGCTACACCTTC. Its protein product is CASSRDRGRYGYTF. The full variable domain, with the rest looked up from reference TRBV19 and TRBJ1-2, is DGGITQSPKYLFRKEGQNVTLSCEQNLNHDAMYWYRQDPGQGLRLIYYSQIVNDFQKGDIAEGYSVSREKKESFPLTVTSAQKNPTAFYLCASSRDRGRYGYTFGSGTRLTVV.

CDR3 amino acids: CASSLKETQYF. CDR3 nucleotide sequence: TGCGCCAGCAGCCTAAAAGAGACCCAGTACTTC. The rearrangement uses TRBV5-1 and TRBJ2-5; D gene ambiguous. The CDR3 extends over 11 amino acids. The germline CDR1 and CDR2 sequences are SGHRS and YFSETQ. Trimming left V 4 bases short and J 3 bases short, with 4 bases between.

The rearrangement uses TRBV7-2 and TRBJ2-7; the D gene is possibly TRBD1 (6 bases). Germline V lookup: CDR1 SGHTA, CDR2 FQGNSA. CDR3 length: 13 residues. Between the trimmed V and J ends, which lost 3 bases and 5 bases, there was a span of 11 bases. The CDR3 protein is CASSLVTGDEQYF. CDR3 DNA: TGTGCCAGCAGCTTGGTGACAGGAGACGAGCAGTACTTC.

J is TRBJ2-3 and V is TRBV5-1, with 10 bases fitting TRBD2. The CDR3 has 17 residues. Germline V lookup: CDR1 SGHRS, CDR2 YFSETQ. Trimming removed 0 bases from V and 2 bases from J; junction bases left unmatched: 6. The CDR3 nucleotides are TGCGCCAGCAGCTTGGTTTCTAGCGGGGGTTTCACAGATACGCAGTATTTT. The encoded protein is CASSLVSSGGFTDTQYF.

The CDR3 sequence is CASSLGPPGTGLNYGYTF. The DNA for the CDR3 is TGTGCCAGCAGCTTGGGCCCGCCAGGGACAGGCCTTAACTATGGCTACACCTTC. The gene calls are TRBV5-6 and TRBJ1-2; 8 bases align to TRBD1. The CDR3 has 18 amino acids. CDR1 SGHDT and CDR2 YYEEEE come from the germline V gene. V dropped 0 bases and J dropped 1; count of bases not matched to a gene: 11.

The chain combines TRBV19 with TRBJ2-1, with 12 bases that match TRBD1. The trim removed 7 bases at V and 7 bases at J, leaving 11 bases unmatched. Germline V gives CDR1 LNHDA, CDR2 SQIVND (reference sequence). This CDR3 has 16 residues. CDR3 DNA sequence: TGTGCCAGTAATCGCCCCGGGACAGGGGGCGGGAATGAGCAGTTCTTC. Protein product: CASNRPGTGGGNEQFF.

The CDR3 nucleotides read TGTGCCAGCAGCGTAGGGGAGGATAGGGGGGAGCTGTTTTTT. The encoded protein is CASSVGEDRGELFF. The J gene is TRBJ2-2, the V gene TRBV9; TRBD2 might be the D (6 bases). The CDR3 runs to 14 residues. Germline assignment: CDR1 SGDLS and CDR2 YYNGEE. Trimming stripped 0 bases from V and 8 bases from J, with 11 bases between.

J is TRBJ1-4 and V is TRBV7-9; no clear D. This CDR3 contains 13 residues. Germline assignment: CDR1 SEHNR and CDR2 FQNEAQ (reference sequence). Trimming left V 5 bases short and J 7 bases short, with 11 bases between. CDR3 in amino acids: CASSQARSEKLFF. DNA of the CDR3: TGTGCCAGCAGCCAAGCTCGGTCTGAAAAACTGTTTTTT.

The chain uses TRBV7-2 and TRBJ2-5; tentatively, D is TRBD2 (6 bases). Germline values: CDR1 SGHTA, CDR2 FQGNSA. Between the trimmed V and J ends, which lost 4 bases and 2 bases, there was a span of 14 bases. The CDR3 extends over 15 amino acids. CDR3 sequence (DNA): TGTGCCAGCAGCTCACCCGGGACTGGACAAGAGACCCAGTACTTC. It is translated as CASSSPGTGQETQYF.

The chain joins TRBV5-1 to TRBJ2-1; 9 positions agree with TRBD2. CDR1 SGHRS and CDR2 YFSETQ come from the germline V gene. The CDR3 runs to 15 residues. Trimming took 4 bases from V and 1 from J; bases not matched to a gene: 3. CDR3 amino acids: CASSPGLASYNEQFF. Here the CDR3 DNA reads TGCGCCAGCAGCCCGGGACTAGCTTCCTACAATGAGCAGTTCTTC. The full variable domain, its missing parts supplied by reference TRBV5-1 and TRBJ2-1, is KAGVTQTPRYLIKTRGQQVTLSCSPISGHRSVSWYQQTPGQGLQFLFEYFSETQRNKGNFPGRFSGRQFSNSRSEMNVSTLELGDSALYLCASSPGLASYNEQFFGPGTRLTVL.

The chain uses TRBV2 and TRBJ2-7; tentatively, D is TRBD1 (6 bases). The V and J ends lost 6 bases and 1 base respectively, with 10 bases between them. The CDR3 is made up of 13 amino acids. Germline values: CDR1 SNHLY, CDR2 FYNNEI. In DNA, the CDR3 is TGTGCCAGCAGGAGGACAGCATCCTACGAGCAGTACTTC. It encodes CASRRTASYEQYF.